This T cell receptor beta chain originates from a study of blood T cell repertoires in COVID-19. On the study more broadly: Acute-phase and convalescent COVID-19 samples originated in the United States, Italy and Spain. Nucleic acid was either cDNA or gDNA, and it came from T cells, B-cell-depleted T cells, or PBMCs.

The germline gives CDR1 MDHEN, CDR2 SYDVKM. This CDR3 spans 12 amino acids. The V end lost 6 bases, the J end lost 0 bases, and 4 bases lay between the germline ends. Per the original data handling: From reference gene primer amplification, estimates of nucleated cell counts were derived. The assay was immunoSEQ multiplex PCR, and TCRdb's table has in-frame clones only and misses some. V, J and clone size are those of that table, while D and trimming were read from the DNA. Of roughly 170,000 clones in the sample, almost 85% were seen once. This clone showed up just once. The source material was peripheral blood. The source is a man in his forties or fifties who had recovered from COVID-19. The chain joins TRBV28 to TRBJ2-3, with unresolved D. The CDR3 sequence: CASRSSTDTQYF. The CDR3 DNA follows: TGTGCCAGCAGGTCTAGCACAGATACGCAGTATTTT.